This is a list of T cell receptor beta chains from one sample in a study of control samples from healthy donors and cancer patients. The table came from immunoSEQ multiplex PCR; TCRdb's copy has only in-frame clones and leaves some out. In the table there are roughly 20,000 clones, around 83% of which are singletons. Sequenced sample: PBMCs. Receptors originate from a man aged 55-75 years with head and neck cancer. CDR3s include the opening cysteine and the closing phenylalanine or tryptophan. A D gene is named only where the DNA matches it firmly. Rows may omit the clone size; those that give it use once, few, many or a size class.

>TRBV27|.|.|TRBJ2-2
TGTGCCAGCAGTCACCCTGAGCAGTTGGGGGAGCTGTTTTTT
CASSHPEQLGELFF
>TRBV7-2|once|.|TRBJ2-7
TGTGCCAGCAGCTGGGGGACGGACGAGCAGTACTTC
CASSWGTDEQYF
>TRBV5-4|.|.|TRBJ1-2
TGTGCCAGCAGCCCCTCGAGACTGACGGGCTATGGCTACACCTTC
CASSPSRLTGYGYTF
>TRBV27|once|.|TRBJ2-1
TGTGCCAGCAGTGAGGCGAGCTCCTACAATGAGCAGTTCTTC
CASSEASSYNEQFF
>TRBV19|.|.|TRBJ2-1
TGTGCCAGTAGTACAGAACCGAGAGCGGCGCAGTTCTTC
CASSTEPRAAQFF
>TRBV29-1|few|TRBD1|TRBJ2-5
TGCAGCGTTGCGGCAGGGGGCCTAGAGACCCAGTACTTC
CSVAAGGLETQYF
>TRBV28|.|TRBD1|TRBJ1-1
TGTGCCAGCAGCACCGGACAGGGGGCGTTTGAAGCTTTCTTT
CASSTGQGAFEAFF
>TRBV2|.|.|TRBJ1-4
TGTGCCAGCAGTGAAGCCGGGGCCAATAATGAAAAACTGTTTTTT
CASSEAGANNEKLFF
>TRBV18|.|TRBD1|TRBJ1-5
TGTGCCAGCTCACTCGGGGACAGGGGCAATCAGCCCCAGCATTTT
CASSLGDRGNQPQHF
>TRBV9|.|.|TRBJ1-1
TGTGCCAGCAGCGCCGGGCCAATGAACACTGAAGCTTTCTTT
CASSAGPMNTEAFF
>TRBV5-6|.|.|TRBJ2-1
TGTGCCAGCAGCTTAGTAGGGAACAATGAGCAGTTCTTC
CASSLVGNNEQFF
>TRBV3-1/TRBV3-2|.|.|TRBJ1-6
TGTGCCAGCAGCCAGGGACTCGGGGATTCACCCCTCCACTTT
CASSQGLGDSPLHF
>TRBV5-1|.|TRBD1|TRBJ2-1
TGCGCCAGCAGCGGGGACAGGGGGGTTGAGCAGTTCTTC
CASSGDRGVEQFF
>TRBV12-5|.|TRBD1|TRBJ1-1
TGTGCTAGTGCCCAGGGGGCCTTTGGGAACACTGAAGCTTTCTTT
CASAQGAFGNTEAFF
>TRBV5-5|.|.|TRBJ1-1
TGTGCCAGCAGCTTTCAGGGGAACACTGAAGCTTTCTTT
CASSFQGNTEAFF
>TRBV7-2|.|TRBD1|TRBJ1-6
TGTGCCAGCAGCGCCGACAGGGATTCACCCCTCCACTTT
CASSADRDSPLHF
>TRBV13|medium-sized|TRBD1|TRBJ2-2
TGTGCCAGCACCCAAGACAGGGATTACACCGGGGAGCTGTTTTTT
CASTQDRDYTGELFF
>TRBV28|few|.|TRBJ1-5
TGTGCCAGCAGTTCGGATAGCAATCAGCCCCAGCATTTT
CASSSDSNQPQHF
>TRBV18|.|TRBD1|TRBJ1-1
TGTGCCAGCTCACCGAGGGGACCAGGGGGCTTTGAAGCTTTCTTT
CASSPRGPGGFEAFF
>TRBV19|few|.|TRBJ1-1
TGTGCCAGTAGTATACAGGGGAACACTGAAGCTTTCTTT
CASSIQGNTEAFF
>TRBV9|.|.|TRBJ1-3
TGTGCCAGCAGCGTAGTCGACAGGTCCTCTGGAAACACCATATATTTT
CASSVVDRSSGNTIYF
>TRBV30|.|.|TRBJ1-3
TGTGCCTGGAGTGTAGGTCAGGACTCTGGAAACACCATATATTTT
CAWSVGQDSGNTIYF
>TRBV4-3|.|.|TRBJ1-4
TGCGCCAGCAGCCAAGGGGAGGGTAGGGAAAAACTGTTTTTT
CASSQGEGREKLFF
>TRBV3-1/TRBV3-2|.|.|TRBJ1-2
TGTGCCAGCAGCCAAGATCCACAGGGCCATGGCTACACCTTC
CASSQDPQGHGYTF
>TRBV7-6|.|TRBD1|TRBJ1-1
TGTGCCAGCAGCGCCGGACAGGGGACCAGAGGGAACACTGAAGCTTTCTTT
CASSAGQGTRGNTEAFF
>TRBV7-9|.|.|TRBJ2-3
TGTGCCAGCAGCTTAGCCGGGGGGCCCAGGGATACGCAGTATTTT
CASSLAGGPRDTQYF
>TRBV6-1|.|.|TRBJ1-2
TGTGCCAGCAGTGAACTAAGATCAATCGATGGCTACACCTTC
CASSELRSIDGYTF
>TRBV28|.|.|TRBJ1-1
TGTGCCAGCGGACAGGAAGCTTTCTTT
CASGQEAFF
>TRBV5-1|.|TRBD2|TRBJ2-2
TGCGCCAGCAGCACCGGGAAGCTAGCGGTGGGGACCGGGGAGCTGTTTTTT
CASSTGKLAVGTGELFF
>TRBV7-8|.|TRBD1|TRBJ1-1
TGTGCCAGCAGCTTGGACAGGCTAGCTGAAGCTTTCTTT
CASSLDRLAEAFF
>TRBV29-1|few|.|TRBJ1-5
TGCAGCGTTGGGGCTGTGAATCAGCCCCAGCATTTT
CSVGAVNQPQHF
>TRBV19|.|.|TRBJ2-7
TGTGCCAGTAGTCCGCGGGACAGACCGACGTACTTC
CASSPRDRPTYF
>TRBV11-3|.|.|TRBJ2-7
TGTGCCAGCAGCTCCACAAACTCCTACGAGCAGTACTTC
CASSSTNSYEQYF
>TRBV5-6|.|.|TRBJ1-2
TGTGCCAGCAGCGATGACAGTAACTATGGCTACACCTTC
CASSDDSNYGYTF
>TRBV5-4|few|TRBD2|TRBJ2-3
TGTGCCAGCAGCTTGTTTGGGGATAGCGGGAGCACAGATACGCAGTATTTT
CASSLFGDSGSTDTQYF
>TRBV6-1|medium-sized|.|TRBJ2-3
TGTGCCAGCAGTGAACGACAAAACACAGATACGCAGTATTTT
CASSERQNTDTQYF
>TRBV6-1|.|.|TRBJ1-1
TGTGCCAGCAGTGAAATCTGGCAGGGGAACACTGAAGCTTTCTTT
CASSEIWQGNTEAFF
>TRBV3-1/TRBV3-2|.|.|TRBJ2-1
TGTGCCAGCAGCAAAGTAGATGAGCAGTTCTTC
CASSKVDEQFF
>TRBV12-3/TRBV12-4|.|.|TRBJ1-1
TGTGCCAGCAGTACCGTCACAGAAACTGAAGCTTTCTTT
CASSTVTETEAFF
>TRBV30|.|.|TRBJ2-7
TGTGCCTGGAGTGCCCGGGGCTACGAGCAGTACTTC
CAWSARGYEQYF
>TRBV28|.|.|TRBJ1-5
TGTGCCAGCAATGGGCAGTTTAATCAGCCCCAGCATTTT
CASNGQFNQPQHF
>TRBV30|.|.|TRBJ1-5
TGTGCCTGGAGTGTGGGGGCAGCCGATAGCAATCAGCCCCAGCATTTT
CAWSVGAADSNQPQHF
>TRBV29-1|.|TRBD2|TRBJ2-3
TGCAGCGCACGAGGACTAGCGGCCAACACAGATACGCAGTATTTT
CSARGLAANTDTQYF
>TRBV5-4|.|.|TRBJ2-5
TGTGCCAGCAGCTTGCGCCGATTCTCGTACCAAGAGACCCAGTACTTC
CASSLRRFSYQETQYF
>TRBV28|.|TRBD2|TRBJ2-5
TGTGCCAGCAACGAGGGAGGGTACCAAGAGACCCAGTACTTC
CASNEGGYQETQYF
>TRBV7-2|.|.|TRBJ1-5
TGTGCCAGCAGCTTTTCCAGCAATCAGCCCCAGCATTTT
CASSFSSNQPQHF
>TRBV7-8|.|.|TRBJ2-1
TGTGCCAGCAGCTTAGCGCTCCGGGGTTTGAGCAATGAGCAGTTCTTC
CASSLALRGLSNEQFF
>TRBV5-4|.|TRBD2|TRBJ2-7
TGTGCCAGCAGCCCCGGGACTAGCGGTATCGAGCAGTACTTC
CASSPGTSGIEQYF
>TRBV28|.|.|TRBJ2-2
TGTGCCAGCAGCCTTGAGACCGGGGAGCTGTTTTTT
CASSLETGELFF
>TRBV5-6|few|.|TRBJ2-7
TGTGCCAGCAGCCCCGGGACCTTCTACGAGCAGTACTTC
CASSPGTFYEQYF
>TRBV27|.|.|TRBJ1-5
TGTGCCAGCAGTTTATATGGAAGGGATCAGCCCCAGCATTTT
CASSLYGRDQPQHF
>TRBV15|.|.|TRBJ1-3
TGTGCCACCAGCAGGGGGGGCGCCGGAAACACCATATATTTT
CATSRGGAGNTIYF
>TRBV7-2|.|TRBD1|TRBJ1-6
TGTGCCAGCAGCTTAGATACCGGGACAGGGAGGGTTGGATCCCTCCACTTT
CASSLDTGTGRVGSLHF
>TRBV28|few|TRBD2|TRBJ2-2
TGTGCCAGCAGTTTAGATAGCGGGGGGGCGTTCGCAGGGGAGCTGTTTTTT
CASSLDSGGAFAGELFF